A selection of T cell receptor beta chains follows, all from one sample in a study of CD8 T cells in Susac syndrome. TCRdb independently ran MiXCR on the immunoSEQ multiplex PCR reads; one entry per CDR3 protein. The sample includes about 280,000 distinct CDR3 sequences, about 88% of them seen just once. The sequencing input was CD8+ T cells from PBMCs. These receptors were taken from a human donor with multiple sclerosis. CDR3s include the opening cysteine and the closing phenylalanine or tryptophan. D genes are given only for firm matches. Part of the rows lack a size; the others show once, few, many or a class for expanded clones.

>TRBJ2-3|once|TRBV28|TRBD1
TGTGCCAGCATGGAAGACAGGGGGCAAAATTTAGGTACGCAGTATTTT
CASMEDRGQNLGTQYF
>TRBJ2-1|NA|TRBV6-2/TRBV6-3|TRBD2
TGTGCCAGCAGTTCCCTTAGTCCCGGGACTAGCGGGAGGGCCGACTACAATGAGCAGTTCTTC
CASSSLSPGTSGRADYNEQFF
>TRBJ1-1|NA|TRBV7-3|NA
TGTGCCAGCAGCTTATCTCTGGGGGATACTGAAGCTTTCTTT
CASSLSLGDTEAFF
>TRBJ2-3|NA|TRBV28|TRBD2
TGTGCCAGCAGTTTCAACTTAGCGGGAGGGCCGGATAGCACAGATACGCAGTATTTT
CASSFNLAGGPDSTDTQYF
>TRBJ2-7|NA|TRBV6-1|NA
TGTGCCAGCAGTGAATTCAGTCTGGGGGGCGGCGAGCAGTACTTC
CASSEFSLGGGEQYF
>TRBJ2-7|once|TRBV5-6|TRBD2
TGTGCCAGCAGCCCTCTAGCGGGGGTCTCCTACGAGCAGTACTTC
CASSPLAGVSYEQYF
>TRBJ2-5|NA|TRBV2|TRBD2
TGTGCCAGCAGTGAAGCGCTTCTAGCGGGAGTCCTCCAAGAGACCCAGTACTTC
CASSEALLAGVLQETQYF
>TRBJ2-7|NA|TRBV27|TRBD2
TGTGCCAGCAGTCCCTCCTTGGGAGGGAGAGTCTACGAGCAGTACTTC
CASSPSLGGRVYEQYF
>TRBJ2-4|few|TRBV5-8|NA
TGTGCCAGCAGCCCGCGCCTCTGGGGAGTGGAGGCCAAAAACATTCAGTACTTC
CASSPRLWGVEAKNIQYF
>TRBJ1-1|NA|TRBV7-9|TRBD1
TGTGCCAGCAGCTTTTCCGGGACAGGGGAGGAGAACACTGAAGCTTTCTTT
CASSFSGTGEENTEAFF
>TRBJ2-1|NA|TRBV27|TRBD1
TGTGCCAGCGGGACGGACAGGGAACGGGAGAGGGATGAGCAGTTCTTC
CASGTDRERERDEQFF
>TRBJ2-5|NA|TRBV29-1|NA
TGCAGCGTTTTTCTGCGGGGAACTTCCTCTGGGAAGACCCAGTACTTC
CSVFLRGTSSGKTQYF
>TRBJ2-1|NA|TRBV29-1|NA
TGCAGCGTTGAAGATCACAGCAATGAGCAGTTCTTC
CSVEDHSNEQFF
>TRBJ2-1|NA|TRBV27|NA
TGTGCCAGCATCTGGGCGCAAGTGCAGTTCTTC
CASIWAQVQFF
>TRBJ1-2|NA|TRBV20-1|NA
TGCAGTGCACATGGGCGGGTGTCAGGCAGGGGCTATGGCTACACCTTC
CSAHGRVSGRGYGYTF
>TRBJ2-7|NA|TRBV6-2/TRBV6-3|NA
TGTGCCAGCCTAACTTTCCGGGGGTCCTCCTACGAGCAGTACTTC
CASLTFRGSSYEQYF
>TRBJ1-5|NA|TRBV28|NA
TGTGCCAGCAGCCTTCCGGGCTACCAGGGCAATCAACAGCCCCAGCATTTT
CASSLPGYQGNQQPQHF
>TRBJ1-6|NA|TRBV7-9|NA
TGTGCCAGCAGCCCTGGACCGGCCAGGACGTCACCCCTCCACTTT
CASSPGPARTSPLHF
>TRBJ2-1|few|TRBV7-9|NA
TGTGCCAGCAGCTTGAACAGAAATGAGCAGTTCTTC
CASSLNRNEQFF
>TRBJ2-7|NA|TRBV27|TRBD2
TGTGCCAGCAGCCGAGGCCAACCGGGGGGCGAGCAGTACTTC
CASSRGQPGGEQYF
>TRBJ2-7|NA|TRBV27|NA
TGTGCCAGCAGTCCCTCCGTGGGACACTCCTACGAGCAGTACTTC
CASSPSVGHSYEQYF
>TRBJ2-3|few|TRBV28|TRBD2
TGTGCCAGCAGTTTATTTAGCGGGAGACGACGAACAGATACTCAGTATTTT
CASSLFSGRRRTDTQYF
>TRBJ1-2|NA|TRBV5-4|NA
TGTGCCAGCAGCTTGTTCGGGGGGCGAGGCTACACCTTC
CASSLFGGRGYTF
>TRBJ2-7|NA|TRBV7-9|NA
TGTGCCAGCAGCCCCGAACGACCGGTTATCTCCTACGAGCAGTACTTC
CASSPERPVISYEQYF
>TRBJ2-7|NA|TRBV12-2|NA
TGTGCAAGTCGCTTAGATTTTGGCGGGGAGCAGTACTTC
CASRLDFGGEQYF
>TRBJ1-1|NA|TRBV27|NA
TGTGCCAGCAGTTTACGGTTAGGACGGAACACTGAAGCTTTCTTT
CASSLRLGRNTEAFF
>TRBJ2-7|NA|TRBV20-1|TRBD2
TGCAGTGCTAGGTCGGCTAGCGGGATCCTCTCCTACGAGCAGTACTTC
CSARSASGILSYEQYF
>TRBJ2-1|NA|TRBV7-9|NA
TGTGCCAGCAGATCCGTCCCGGATGAGCAGTTCTTC
CASRSVPDEQFF
>TRBJ2-1|few|TRBV14|NA
TGTGCCAGCGCAGCGACGAGCTCCTACAATGAGCAGTTCTTC
CASAATSSYNEQFF